This passage covers 16 T cell receptor beta chains from one sample sequenced in a study of tissue T cells after allogeneic stem cell transplantation. Sequenced by immunoSEQ multiplex PCR; TCRdb stores in-frame clones only, minus some. The data hold about 3,500 clones, with roughly 53% observed a single time. Time point defined: mouse harvest day 14 after allogeneic transplant. Each mouse received 10^7 T-cell-depleted marrow cells plus 10^6 splenic CD5+ T cells by tail vein. Material: gut tissue. These receptors all stem from a female BALB/c mouse given C57BL/6 T cells with graft-versus-host disease after an allogeneic hematopoietic cell transplant.

Note on this clone: Gene names follow the mouse nomenclature. The read gets to within 1 residue of the CDR3 end, and the germline J gene fills in the rest. V is TRBV12-1 and J is TRBJ2-5; 13 bases map to TRBD2. Germline V gene lookup returns CDR1 SGHSN and CDR2 HYEKVE. Germline trimming cut 0 bases from V and 8 bases from J; bases unmatched to any gene: 7. There are 16 residues in the CDR3. Partial CDR3 DNA: TGTGCCAGCTCTCTCGAGGACTGGGGGGGCAGAGGCACCCAGTAC. This codes for CASSLEDWGGRGTQY. The entire CDR3 reads CASSLEDWGGRGTQYF.

Details on this clone: Gene names are the mouse ones. Sequencing ends 1 residue short of the CDR3 end; the germline J gene provides the rest. The chain uses TRBV26 and TRBJ2-4; TRBD2 aligns across 7 bases. CDR1 and CDR2 from the germline V gene are KGHPV and FQNQEV (reference sequence). Trimming cost V 2 bases and J 6 bases; bases outside gene matches: 2. This CDR3 is 13 amino acids long. CDR3 bases read: TGTGCCAGCAGTCTGGGGGGGGAGAACACCTTGTAC. Translated: CASSLGGENTLY. The whole CDR3 protein reads CASSLGGENTLYF. The complete variable domain, with remaining parts taken from reference TRBV26 and TRBJ2-4, reads NSKVIQTPRYLVKGQGQKAKMRCIPEKGHPVVFWYQQNKNNEFKFLINFQNQEVLQQIDMTEKRFSAECPSNSPCSLEIQSSEAGDSALYLCASSLGGENTLYFGAGTRLSVL.

This clone is labeled as large (0.1 to 1%). Genes and germline are mouse. Sequencing ends 1 residue short of the CDR3 end; the germline J gene provides the rest. This sequence joins TRBV5 and TRBJ2-5; the match to TRBD2 covers 9 bases. V shed 0 bases and J 3 bases; nucleotides not matched to a gene: 4. Per the germline V gene, CDR1 is LGHNA and CDR2 is YNLKQL (reference sequence). The CDR3 extends over 16 amino acids. CDR3 bases read: TGTGCCAGCAGCCAAGATGTGGACTGGGGACAAGACACCCAGTAC. Its translation is CASSQDVDWGQDTQY. The entire CDR3 reads CASSQDVDWGQDTQYF.

Concerning this clone itself: The gene names here belong to mouse. The CDR3 end falls 1 residue outside the read, so it is completed with the germline J gene. The V and J genes are TRBV13-2 and TRBJ1-4, with a weak D call TRBD1 (6 bases). This CDR3 has 14 amino acids. V was shortened by 5 bases and J by 0 bases, with 8 bases between the two germline ends. Germline assignment: CDR1 NNHNN and CDR2 SYGAGS (reference sequence). CDR3 bases read: TGTGCCAGCGGGGGACACATTTCCAACGAAAGATTATTT. This encodes CASGGHISNERLF. In full, the CDR3 is CASGGHISNERLFF.

By its share, this clone is medium-sized. Any gene name here is a mouse gene name. The read falls 1 residue short of the CDR3 end, and the missing part is taken from the germline J gene. This chain joins TRBV26 and TRBJ1-3, with 7 bases fitting TRBD1. J was trimmed by 4 bases and V by 2 bases; bases with no gene match: 5. Per the germline V gene, CDR1 is KGHPV and CDR2 is FQNQEV (reference sequence). The CDR3 is 15 amino acids. The CDR3 protein is CASSLEGARGNTLYF. CDR3 DNA (partial): TGTGCCAGCAGTCTGGAGGGGGCGCGGGGAAATACGCTCTAT.

To note about this clone: Gene names are the mouse ones. Sequencing ends 1 residue short of the CDR3 end; the germline J gene provides the rest. The chain joins TRBV26 to TRBJ1-1; D is possibly TRBD1 (6 bases). Germline-derived CDR1 and CDR2 are KGHPV and FQNQEV (reference sequence). V lost 4 bases, J lost 1 base, and 7 bases lay in between. CDR3 length equals 13 residues. The CDR3 sequence is CASSQQGNTEVFF. CDR3 bases read: TGTGCCAGCAGTCAACAGGGGAACACAGAAGTCTTC.

This clone qualifies as hyperexpanded. All gene names here are mouse names. The read ends 1 residue early relative to the CDR3; the germline J gene fills the gap. The rearrangement uses TRBV29 and TRBJ1-4, with a tentative D call TRBD1 (6 bases). The CDR3 extends over 14 amino acids. Germline V lookup: CDR1 MSHET, CDR2 SYDVDS. V lost 2 bases and J 4 bases, leaving 8 bases between the germline ends. Partial CDR3 DNA: TGTGCTAGCAGTTTACCAGGGGACAACGAAAGATTATTT. As protein: CASSLPGDNERLF. The whole CDR3 is CASSLPGDNERLFF.

About this clone itself: Any gene name here is a mouse gene name. The observed sequence ends 1 residue before the CDR3 terminus, with the missing tail filled in from the germline J gene. This chain connects TRBV16 to TRBJ2-2; D is perhaps TRBD2 (6 bases). CDR1 and CDR2 from the germline V gene are SGHSA and FRNQAP. The CDR3 covers 15 residues. V lost 1 base and J lost 2, with 8 bases in between. CDR3 sequence: CASSLGGLNTGQLYF. The DNA read from the CDR3 is TGTGCAAGCAGCTTAGGTGGACTGAACACCGGGCAGCTCTAC. Using reference TRBV16 and TRBJ2-2 for the parts outside the CDR3, the full variable domain is NAGVIQTPRHKVTGKGQEATLWCEPISGHSAVFWYRQTIVQGLEFLTYFRNQAPIDDSGMPKERFSAQMPNQSHSTLKIQSTQPQDSAVYLCASSLGGLNTGQLYFGEGSKLTVL.

Comment on this clone: Gene names are mouse gene names. The read falls 1 residue short of the CDR3 end, and the missing part is taken from the germline J gene. The chain couples TRBV3 to TRBJ1-2, with a possible D match to TRBD1 (6 bases). Germline CDR1 is SNHLY and CDR2 is FYNGKV (reference sequence). The CDR3 extends over 13 amino acids. V lost 4 bases and J lost 4, with 10 bases in between. The sequenced CDR3 bases are TGTGCCAGCAGCTCTGGACAGATCTCCGACTACACC. Protein sequence: CASSSGQISDYT. The complete CDR3 reads CASSSGQISDYTF. The full variable domain, in which reference TRBV3 and TRBJ1-2 provide the parts outside the CDR3, is GPKVLQIPSHQIIDMGQMVTLNCDPVSNHLYFYWYKQILGQQMEFLVNFYNGKVMEKSKLFKDQFSVERPDGSYFTLKIQPTALEDSAVYFCASSSGQISDYTFGSGTRLLVI.

Comments on this clone: Mouse germline and gene names are used. Coverage ceases 1 residue before the CDR3 finishes, and the germline J gene fills in the end. The chain combines TRBV12-1 with TRBJ2-7; possibly TRBD2 for D (7 bases). Germline assignment: CDR1 SGHSN and CDR2 HYEKVE. This CDR3 has 13 residues. V was shortened by 2 bases and J by 2 bases, with 9 bases between the two germline ends. CDR3 DNA (partial): TGTGCCAGCTCTCCTGGGGGCCCCTATGAACAGTAC. This sequence encodes CASSPGGPYEQY. The whole CDR3 sequence reads CASSPGGPYEQYF.

As for this clone: Here the gene names and germline are mouse. The read terminates 1 residue before the CDR3 end, so the remaining end is supplied by the germline J gene. The chain has TRBV26 and TRBJ2-3; 7 positions match TRBD1. The CDR3 extends over 15 amino acids. Losses at the gene ends were 6 bases for V and 0 bases for J; bases not matched to a gene: 6. Germline assignment: CDR1 KGHPV and CDR2 FQNQEV (reference sequence). This CDR3 is CASRRPGQSAETLYF. The CDR3 DNA, read in part, is TGTGCCAGCAGGAGACCGGGACAGAGTGCAGAAACGCTGTAT.

As regards this clone: The listed genes are named as in mouse. The read stops 1 residue short of the end of the CDR3; the missing end is completed from the germline J gene. The rearrangement joins TRBV3 to TRBJ2-7; 9 positions agree with TRBD2. Per the germline V gene, CDR1 is SNHLY and CDR2 is FYNGKV (reference sequence). V lost 3 bases, J lost 3 bases, and 3 bases stayed unmatched. This CDR3 comprises 14 residues. The CDR3 region is CASSFTGGRYEQYF. CDR3 DNA, as far as it was read: TGTGCCAGCAGCTTTACTGGGGGGCGCTATGAACAGTAC.

Remarks on this clone: Gene names follow the mouse nomenclature. The read halts 1 residue ahead of the CDR3 end, with the missing end drawn from the germline J gene. The rearrangement joins TRBV3 to TRBJ2-5, with TRBD2 matching 13 bases. Germline V lookup: CDR1 SNHLY, CDR2 FYNGKV (reference sequence). The V and J ends lost 5 bases and 7 bases, in that order; junction bases with no gene match: 3. This CDR3 is built from 14 residues. The sequenced part of the CDR3 DNA is TGTGCCAGCAGCCGGACTGGGGGGGCCCACACCCAGTAC. It is translated as CASSRTGGAHTQY. The entire CDR3 sequence reads CASSRTGGAHTQYF.

In the case of this clone: All gene names here are mouse names. The observed sequence ends 1 residue before the CDR3 terminus, with the missing tail filled in from the germline J gene. The J gene is TRBJ2-2, the V gene TRBV5; D ambiguous. This CDR3 has 13 residues. Trimming shortened V by 1 base and J by 2 bases, and 2 bases separated the two germline ends. In germline, CDR1 is LGHNA, CDR2 YNLKQL (reference sequence). CDR3 sequence: CASSQGNTGQLYF. Incomplete CDR3 DNA: TGTGCCAGCAGCCAAGGCAACACCGGGCAGCTCTAC.

A remark on this clone: Mouse gene names and germline throughout. The CDR3: CASSLASQNTLYF. The covered CDR3 bases are TGTGCCAGCAGTCTGGCAAGTCAAAACACCTTGTAC. The chain employs TRBV26 and TRBJ2-4; D remains ambiguous. Read sequence stops 1 residue before the CDR3 end, and the germline J gene provides the missing end. The germline V gene has CDR1 KGHPV and CDR2 FQNQEV (reference sequence). The CDR3 runs 13 residues. With 2 bases removed from V and 0 bases from J, the gap between germline ends came to 3 bases. Full variable domain (missing parts from reference TRBV26 and TRBJ2-4): NSKVIQTPRYLVKGQGQKAKMRCIPEKGHPVVFWYQQNKNNEFKFLINFQNQEVLQQIDMTEKRFSAECPSNSPCSLEIQSSEAGDSALYLCASSLASQNTLYFGAGTRLSVL.

Turning to this clone: Gene and germline names: mouse. Sequencing ends 1 residue short of the CDR3 end; the germline J gene provides the rest. The gene calls are TRBV5 and TRBJ2-7, with 12 bases matching TRBD2. This CDR3 has 14 residues. Trimming at V came to 4 bases and at J to 4 bases, leaving 2 bases not matched to a gene. Germline V CDR1 and CDR2: LGHNA, YNLKQL (reference sequence). CDR3 in amino acids: CASSPTGGAYEQYF. The part of the CDR3 DNA that was read is TGTGCCAGCAGCCCGACTGGGGGGGCGTATGAACAGTAC.